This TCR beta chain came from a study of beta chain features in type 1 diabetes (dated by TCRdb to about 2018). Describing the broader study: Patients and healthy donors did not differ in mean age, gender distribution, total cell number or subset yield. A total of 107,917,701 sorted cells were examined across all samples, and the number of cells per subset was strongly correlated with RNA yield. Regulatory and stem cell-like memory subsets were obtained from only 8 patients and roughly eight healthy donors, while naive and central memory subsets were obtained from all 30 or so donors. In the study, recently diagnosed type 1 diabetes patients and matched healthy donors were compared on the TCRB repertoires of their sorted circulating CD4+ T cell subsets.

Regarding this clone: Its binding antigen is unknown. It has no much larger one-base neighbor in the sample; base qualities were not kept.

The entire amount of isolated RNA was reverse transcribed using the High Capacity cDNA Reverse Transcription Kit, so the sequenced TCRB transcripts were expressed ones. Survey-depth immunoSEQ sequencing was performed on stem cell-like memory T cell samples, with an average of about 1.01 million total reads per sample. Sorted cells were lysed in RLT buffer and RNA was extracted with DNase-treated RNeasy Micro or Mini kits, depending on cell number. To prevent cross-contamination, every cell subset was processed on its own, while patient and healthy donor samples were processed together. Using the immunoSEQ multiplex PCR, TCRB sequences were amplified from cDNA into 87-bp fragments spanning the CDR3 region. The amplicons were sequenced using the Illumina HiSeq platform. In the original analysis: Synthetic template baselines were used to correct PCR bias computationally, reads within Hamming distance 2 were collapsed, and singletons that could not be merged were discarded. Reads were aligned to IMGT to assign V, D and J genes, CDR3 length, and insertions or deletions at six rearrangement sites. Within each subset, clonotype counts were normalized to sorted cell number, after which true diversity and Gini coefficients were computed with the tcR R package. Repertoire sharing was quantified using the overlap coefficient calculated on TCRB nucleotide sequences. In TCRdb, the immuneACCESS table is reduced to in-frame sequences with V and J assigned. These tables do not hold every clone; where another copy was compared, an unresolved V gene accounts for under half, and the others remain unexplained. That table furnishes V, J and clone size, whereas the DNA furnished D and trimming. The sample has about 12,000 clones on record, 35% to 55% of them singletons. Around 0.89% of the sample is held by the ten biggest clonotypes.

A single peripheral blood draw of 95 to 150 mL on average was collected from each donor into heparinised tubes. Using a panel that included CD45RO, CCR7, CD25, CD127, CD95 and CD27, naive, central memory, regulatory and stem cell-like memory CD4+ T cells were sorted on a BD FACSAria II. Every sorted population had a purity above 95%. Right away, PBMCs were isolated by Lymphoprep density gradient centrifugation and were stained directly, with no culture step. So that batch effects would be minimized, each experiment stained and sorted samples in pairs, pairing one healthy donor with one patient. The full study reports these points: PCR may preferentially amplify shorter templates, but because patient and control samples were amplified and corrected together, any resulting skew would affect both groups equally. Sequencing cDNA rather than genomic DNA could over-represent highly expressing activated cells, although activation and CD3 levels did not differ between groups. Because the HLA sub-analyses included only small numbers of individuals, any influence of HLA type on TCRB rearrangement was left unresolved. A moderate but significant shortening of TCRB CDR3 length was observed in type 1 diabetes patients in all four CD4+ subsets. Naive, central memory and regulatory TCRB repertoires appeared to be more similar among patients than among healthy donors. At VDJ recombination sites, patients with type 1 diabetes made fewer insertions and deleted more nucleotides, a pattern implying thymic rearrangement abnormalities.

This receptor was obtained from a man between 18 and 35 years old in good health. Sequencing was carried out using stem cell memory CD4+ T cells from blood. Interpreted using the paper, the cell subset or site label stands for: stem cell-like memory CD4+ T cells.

The DNA sequence is as follows: TGCGCCAGCAGTGAAGGGACTAGCTCTAACAATGAGCAGTTCTTC. Its product reads: CASSEGTSSNNEQFF. The sequence links TRBV10-2 to TRBJ2-1; TRBD2 aligns with 9 central bases. Looking up the germline V gene yields CDR1 WSHSY and CDR2 SAAADI. Ends trimmed: V by 3 bases, J by 5 bases; bases unmatched to a gene: 5. The cysteine opens and the phenylalanine closes a CDR3 of 15 amino acids. The retained sequence is limited to the CDR3, 45 bases, with the frame set at the first base.